Below are 16 T cell receptor beta chains sequenced from a single sample in a study of blood T cells in healthy people across ages. Primers used in a second PCR of roughly 7 to 12 cycles were a sample-barcoded 5' primer and a J-beta primer mix. TCRdb independently ran MiXCR on the 5' RACE reads; one entry per CDR3 protein. Counted here are roughly 500,000 distinct CDR3 sequences, 24% occurring once; the ten biggest clones make up around 10%. These records were also assigned to another study, of T cells of mothers and their children.

Material: blood. These receptors were collected from a boy younger than 18 in good health.

The chain recombines TRBV7-8 with TRBJ1-2; D gene unclear. Per germline, CDR1 SGHVS and CDR2 FQNEAQ. This CDR3 is built from 15 residues. V lost 1 base, J lost 0 bases, and 9 bases lay in between. The CDR3 sequence: CASSLEAGANYGYTF. CDR3 DNA sequence: TGTGCCAGCAGCTTAGAGGCAGGAGCTAACTATGGCTACACCTTC.

This clonotype has a handful of counts. This chain uses TRBV20-1 with TRBJ2-7; D is ambiguous. Germline CDR1 and CDR2: DFQATT and SNEGSKA (reference sequence). The CDR3 is 17 amino acids. Trimming left V 0 bases short and J 0 bases short, with 18 bases between. CDR3: CSARDQPRTVSSYEQYF. The CDR3 coding sequence is TGCAGTGCTAGAGACCAACCCCGGACGGTGAGCTCCTACGAGCAGTACTTC.

The rearrangement joins TRBV27 to TRBJ1-6, with no clear D. Germline V gives CDR1 MNHEY, CDR2 SMNVEV (reference sequence). The germline V and J ends were trimmed by 2 bases and 9 bases, with 14 bases remaining between them. The CDR3 runs 15 residues. The CDR3, as DNA: TGTGCCAGCAGTTTAGATAAGACCGCGGGTTCACCCCTCCACTTT. As protein: CASSLDKTAGSPLHF.

In this sample, this clonotype turned up a few times. The chain uses TRBV5-1 and TRBJ2-1, with D perhaps matching TRBD2 (5 bases). Germline CDR1 and CDR2: SGHRS and YFSETQ. Deletions cut 0 bases from V and 6 bases from J, with 10 bases between. The CDR3 has 14 amino acids. In nucleotides, the CDR3 is TGCGCCAGCAGCTTGGATGGACTTTCCAATGAGCAGTTCTTC. It yields the protein CASSLDGLSNEQFF.

The chain employs TRBV7-2 and TRBJ1-2; 7 bases agree with TRBD1. Germline V gene data show CDR1 as SGHTA and CDR2 as FQGNSA. The J segment lost 2 bases and the V segment lost 4 bases, leaving 4 bases of the junction unmatched. The length of the CDR3 is 14 residues. CDR3 nucleotides: TGTGCCAGCAGCTATGACAGGGAAAACTATGGCTACACCTTC. It specifies CASSYDRENYGYTF. Full variable domain (rest looked up from reference TRBV7-2 and TRBJ1-2): GAGVSQSPSNKVTEKGKDVELRCDPISGHTALYWYRQSLGQGLEFLIYFQGNSAPDKSGLPSDRFSAERTGGSVSTLTIQRTQQEDSAVYLCASSYDRENYGYTFGSGTRLTVV.

This clonotype was picked up a small number of times. The V gene is TRBV7-2, the J gene TRBJ1-2; 8 nucleotides line up with TRBD1. The CDR3 length is 15 residues. After removal of 2 bases from V and 7 bases from J, the junction contained 9 bases not matched to a gene. Germline-derived CDR1 and CDR2 are SGHTA and FQGNSA. The CDR3 DNA sequence: TGTGCCAGCAGCTTAAGCTCAGGGGGCCGGAGTGGCTACACCTTC. Encoded protein: CASSLSSGGRSGYTF.

The J gene is TRBJ2-1, the V gene TRBV29-1; 7 positions agree with TRBD2. The CDR3 extends over 13 amino acids. V trimming: 8 bases; J trimming: 9 bases; junction bases outside the gene matches: 13. From germline, CDR1 is SQVTM and CDR2 ANQGSEA. CDR3 loop: CSSGGPGRVEQFF. The CDR3 region has the DNA TGCAGCTCGGGCGGGCCAGGGAGGGTTGAGCAGTTCTTC.

V gene TRBV7-3 combines with J gene TRBJ2-7, with 10 nucleotides matching TRBD2. The CDR3 totals 15 residues. J lost 6 bases, V lost 2 bases, and 7 bases had no gene match. Per the germline V gene, CDR1 is SGHTA and CDR2 is FQGTGA. Here the CDR3 DNA reads TGTGCCAGCAGCTTAGTGAAGCTAGCGGGAGTCGAGCAGTACTTC. Translating it yields CASSLVKLAGVEQYF.

This rearrangement joins TRBV20-1 to TRBJ2-5; 12 bases are a match to TRBD2. V dropped 0 bases and J dropped 3; count of bases not matched to a gene: 5. This CDR3 has 16 residues. Germline lookup yields CDR1 DFQATT and CDR2 SNEGSKA (reference sequence). The CDR3 reads CSARDLASGGEETQYF. CDR3 nucleotides: TGCAGTGCTAGAGATCTGGCTAGCGGGGGGGAAGAGACCCAGTACTTC.

This clonotype has more than one count but fewer than ten. CDR3 DNA: TGTGCCACCAGTGATTCCCGAAACCAAGACAGACTTCAGTACTTC. Encoded protein: CATSDSRNQDRLQYF. The J gene is TRBJ2-4, the V gene TRBV24-1; maybe TRBD1 (5 bases). The CDR3 covers 15 residues. Germline CDR1 and CDR2: KGHDR and SFDVKD. Trimming pared 2 bases from V and 11 bases from J, leaving 18 bases between.

At least ten counts were recorded for this clonotype. The V gene is TRBV6-2 or TRBV6-3, the J gene TRBJ2-5; no clear D. With 4 bases removed from V and 1 base from J, the gap between germline ends came to 13 bases. This CDR3 is 15 amino acids long. Germline loops: CDR1 MNHEY, CDR2 SVGEGT. The CDR3 nucleotides read TGTGCCAGCAGTTCGCCCCTAGAGCCCCAAGAGACCCAGTACTTC. Its protein is CASSSPLEPQETQYF.

As DNA, the CDR3 is TGTGCCAGCAGCTTAGGGGATTACACTGAAGCTTTCTTT. Protein sequence: CASSLGDYTEAFF. The chain employs TRBV7-9 and TRBJ1-1; no firm D call. V was cut by 1 base and J by 3 bases, with 6 bases left in between. Germline V gene lookup returns CDR1 SEHNR and CDR2 FQNEAQ (reference sequence). CDR3 length: 13 residues.

This chain uses TRBV6-5 with TRBJ2-5; possible D gene TRBD2, 6 bases. The CDR3 sequence is 14 residues long. Trimming removed 4 bases from V and 1 base from J, with 10 bases in between. CDR1 is MNHEY, CDR2 SVGAGI, per germline. The CDR3 sequence: CASSFGTRQETQYF. The CDR3 DNA sequence: TGTGCCAGCAGTTTCGGGACTCGCCAAGAGACCCAGTACTTC.

The gene calls are TRBV24-1 and TRBJ1-2; D possibly corresponds to TRBD1 (6 bases). Between the trimmed V and J ends, which lost 4 bases and 5 bases, there was a span of 10 bases. This CDR3 is built from 13 residues. Germline V CDR1 and CDR2: KGHDR, SFDVKD. CDR3: CATSEGTTYGYTF. The CDR3 nucleotides are TGTGCCACCAGTGAAGGGACAACATATGGCTACACCTTC.

This chain joins TRBV20-1 and TRBJ2-7; D might be TRBD1 (6 bases). Trimming pared 5 bases from V and 2 bases from J, leaving 10 bases between. This CDR3 contains 12 residues. Germline V gene sequence: CDR1 DFQATT, CDR2 SNEGSKA (reference sequence). CDR3 protein: CSADRKTYEQYF. CDR3 nucleotides: TGCAGTGCTGACAGGAAGACCTACGAGCAGTACTTC.

J is TRBJ2-3 and V is TRBV5-5; TRBD2 aligns across 8 bases. CDR1 SGHKS and CDR2 YYEKEE come from the germline V gene (reference sequence). This CDR3 contains 16 residues. V lost 2 bases, J lost 1 base, and 6 bases stayed unmatched. The chain's CDR3 is CASSFEAGVGTDTQYF. The CDR3 DNA is TGTGCCAGCAGCTTCGAAGCGGGAGTGGGCACAGATACGCAGTATTTT.